What follows are 6 T cell receptor beta chains derived from one specimen sequenced in a study of shared T cell receptors in the human thymus. The method was immunoSEQ multiplex PCR; TCRdb's version includes in-frame clones alone and lacks a portion of them. The profile covers about 400,000 clones, with roughly 94% appearing a single time and about 0.02% taken by the ten largest. What was sequenced was thymocytes. These TCRs come from a human donor.

The chain combines TRBV27 with TRBJ1-1; D is ambiguous. The V end was cut by 5 bases, the J end by 3 bases, with 10 bases between. The CDR3 runs 13 residues. From germline, CDR1 is MNHEY and CDR2 SMNVEV (reference sequence). CDR3 nucleotides: TGTGCCAGCAGTCCCCGGGAGGACACTGAAGCTTTCTTT. It is translated as CASSPREDTEAFF.

This sequence joins TRBV2 and TRBJ2-5; 9 nucleotides match TRBD1. With the DNA end fitting TRBJ2-7 better, the J assignment may be wrong. CDR3 length: 14 residues. Germline CDR1 reads SNHLY; CDR2 reads FYNNEI. In DNA form, the CDR3 reads TGTGCCAGCAGGGGGACAGGGACCCCCTACGAGCAGTACTTC. It yields the protein CASRGTGTPYEQYF.

The chain links TRBV27 to TRBJ1-4; 9 bases fit TRBD1. This CDR3 region has 18 residues. After removal of 2 bases from V and 5 bases from J, the junction contained 12 bases not matched to a gene. Germline CDR1 is MNHEY and CDR2 is SMNVEV (reference sequence). The CDR3 DNA reads TGTGCCAGCAGTTTAATTTCCCCTTCGACAGGGGGAAATGAAAAACTGTTTTTT. It is translated as CASSLISPSTGGNEKLFF.

V gene TRBV7-2 combines with J gene TRBJ2-1; 11 bases line up with TRBD2. J lost 10 bases, V lost 5 bases, and 19 bases had no gene match. Germline CDR1 reads SGHTA; CDR2 reads FQGNSA. This CDR3 has 18 residues. CDR3 DNA sequence: TGTGCCAGCAGCCCTCTACTAGCGGGAGTGGGCCCTACCAGGGAGCAGTTCTTC. Amino acids: CASSPLLAGVGPTREQFF.

In its sample, this clone was seen a few times. The chain recombines TRBV7-6 with TRBJ1-1, with D tentatively TRBD1 (5 bases). Per the germline V gene, CDR1 is SGHVS and CDR2 is FNYEAQ. With 4 bases removed from V and 0 bases from J, the gap between germline ends came to 18 bases. This CDR3 region has 17 residues. CDR3 nucleotides: TGTGCCAGCAGCTCCCGGTCGGCGGGGCCCATGAACACTGAAGCTTTCTTT. This translates into CASSSRSAGPMNTEAFF.

This clone was detected only once. V and J are TRBV20-1 and TRBJ2-7; D not certain. Per germline, CDR1 DFQATT and CDR2 SNEGSKA (reference sequence). V lost 1 base and J 11 bases, leaving 12 bases between the germline ends. The CDR3 totals 11 residues. The CDR3 reads CSARGLAEEYF. The CDR3 bases are TGCAGTGCTAGAGGTTTAGCTGAGGAGTACTTC.